These T cell receptor beta chains were read from a single sample in a study of blood T cell repertoires in COVID-19. Only in-frame clones appear in the TCRdb table, and some are missing; sequencing was by immunoSEQ multiplex PCR. The sample lists approximately 45,000 clones, around 87% occurring once. The sequenced material came from peripheral blood. Receptors were obtained from a woman aged 80 or over with COVID-19, enrolled during active disease. The CDR3 runs from the conserved cysteine through the conserved F or W. Fields, in order: CDR3 protein, CDR3 DNA, V gene, D gene, clone size, J gene. A D gene is named only where the DNA matches it firmly. Where a row states a size, it is once, few, many or the class of an expanded clone; other rows omit it.

CDR3 protein: CATRIVAGTSLAETQYF; CDR3 DNA: TGTGCCACCAGAATCGTGGCCGGGACTAGTCTCGCAGAGACCCAGTACTTC; V gene: TRBV15; D gene: TRBD2; clone size: -; J gene: TRBJ2-5
CDR3 protein: CASSSTSDGGDTQYF; CDR3 DNA: TGTGCCAGCAGCTCAACTTCGGACGGGGGAGATACGCAGTATTTT; V gene: TRBV11-3; D gene: -; clone size: -; J gene: TRBJ2-3
CDR3 protein: CASSPRTGSDTQYF; CDR3 DNA: TGTGCCAGCTCACCTCGGACAGGGTCAGATACGCAGTATTTT; V gene: TRBV18; D gene: TRBD1; clone size: -; J gene: TRBJ2-3
CDR3 protein: CASSLGLGSIYEQYF; CDR3 DNA: TGCGCCAGCAGCTTGGGACTAGGGTCGATCTACGAGCAGTACTTC; V gene: TRBV5-1; D gene: -; clone size: -; J gene: TRBJ2-7
CDR3 protein: CACRGTGPYNEQFF; CDR3 DNA: TGTGCCTGCAGGGGGACAGGGCCTTACAATGAGCAGTTCTTC; V gene: TRBV6-5; D gene: TRBD1; clone size: -; J gene: TRBJ2-1
CDR3 protein: CASSVALTAEQYF; CDR3 DNA: TGTGCCAGCAGCGTAGCTCTGACAGCCGAGCAGTACTTC; V gene: TRBV9; D gene: -; clone size: -; J gene: TRBJ2-7
CDR3 protein: CASSGMGGPWGELFF; CDR3 DNA: TGTGCCAGCAGCGGGATGGGGGGACCTTGGGGAGAGCTGTTTTTT; V gene: TRBV2; D gene: -; clone size: few; J gene: TRBJ2-2
CDR3 protein: CASSPGLSSGLFF; CDR3 DNA: TGTGCCAGCTCACCCGGACTGTCTTCGGGACTGTTTTTT; V gene: TRBV18; D gene: -; clone size: -; J gene: TRBJ1-4
CDR3 protein: CASSRGGTYNEQFF; CDR3 DNA: TGTGCCAGCAGCCGCGGGGGGACCTACAATGAGCAGTTCTTC; V gene: TRBV7-3; D gene: TRBD2; clone size: -; J gene: TRBJ2-1
CDR3 protein: CASSRDRGYEQYF; CDR3 DNA: TGTGCCAGCAGTCGGGACAGGGGGTACGAGCAGTACTTC; V gene: TRBV6-2/TRBV6-3; D gene: TRBD1; clone size: -; J gene: TRBJ2-7